The clone carrying this TCR beta chain has just a few counts. Antigen specificity is unknown. Antigen-specific CD4+ T cells were expanded (with viral peptide pools) by the ViraFEST assay ahead of sequencing. Subsequent to less than twelve days of culture, CD4+ T cells were isolated. Each vaccine recipient was nucleocapsid antibody negative and had no prior SARS-CoV-2 infection. A half-volume exchange with IL-2 medium occurred on days 3 and 7. The germline CDR1 and CDR2 sequences are MNHEY and SMNVEV (reference sequence). The CDR3 consists of 15 residues. Trimming took off 3 bases at V and 7 bases at J, with 18 bases between the two ends. This specimen belongs to a study of vaccination effects on CD4 cells after COVID-19. Findings of the study overall: In healthy vaccinees, only 1 of 255 vaccine-induced clones cross-reacted with common cold coronaviruses.

Sequenced by immunoSEQ multiplex PCR; TCRdb stores in-frame clones only, minus some. There are more than 30,000 clones in the sample; approximately 68% occur only once, and 15% lies in the top ten. The sequence derives from a human donor who received a COVID-19 vaccine. The chain recombines TRBV27 with TRBJ1-2, with D possibly TRBD1 on 5 matching bases. This material consisted of CD4+ T cells from PBMCs cultured with HCoV-OC43 spike peptides, taken before COVID-19 vaccination. Subset denoted: HCoV-OC43 spike overlapping peptide pool stimulation. The CDR3 sequence is CASSFGAGSSSGYTF. CDR3 sequence (DNA): TGTGCCAGCAGTTTTGGGGCAGGCTCTTCGAGTGGCTACACCTTC.